These 29 T cell receptor beta chains were all obtained from the same sample, sequenced in a study of CD8+ T cells in alopecia areata. Treatment indicated: oral pan-JAK inhibitor, 5-10 mg twice daily. RNA was isolated and reverse transcribed to cDNA, the sequencing template. Measured with immunoSEQ multiplex PCR; TCRdb has only the in-frame clones, and not every one. The data show 200,000 or so clones, roughly 60% seen once. The input for sequencing was CD4+ T cells sorted from blood, taken at week 24, from a patient treated with tofacitinib. These receptors were taken from a human donor with alopecia areata.

This clone showed up just a few times. The chain has TRBV18 and TRBJ1-6; D uncertain. Trimming pared 3 bases from V and 7 bases from J, leaving 13 bases between. The germline CDR1 and CDR2 sequences are KGHSH and LQKENI. The CDR3 loop spans 15 amino acids. DNA for the CDR3: TGTGCCAGCTCACCTCCTAGGACGGGGAATTCACCCCTCCACTTT. This sequence encodes CASSPPRTGNSPLHF.

A remark on this clone: The same CDR3 also results from other DNA sequences found in this sample. The genes are TRBV7-2 and TRBJ2-6; no definite D call. Germline CDR1 is SGHTA and CDR2 is FQGNSA. This CDR3 region has 15 residues. The germline V and J ends were trimmed by 6 bases and 0 bases, with 9 bases remaining between them. The CDR3 protein is CASSSPSSGANVLTF. The CDR3, as DNA: TGTGCCAGCAGTTCCCCGAGCTCTGGGGCCAACGTCCTGACTTTC.

This clone was seen a handful of times. V usage is TRBV15 and J usage is TRBJ1-4; D call uncertain. CDR1 is LNHNV and CDR2 is YYDKDF in the germline V gene (reference sequence). CDR3 length equals 16 residues. V lost 0 bases and J 0 bases, leaving 8 bases between the germline ends. For the CDR3, the DNA is TGTGCCACCAGCAGAGATGTCCGCACAACTAATGAAAAACTGTTTTTT. Translated: CATSRDVRTTNEKLFF.

DNA for the CDR3: TGTGCCTGGGGGACATACAATGAGCAGTTCTTC. Its translation: CAWGTYNEQFF. The rearrangement uses TRBV30 and TRBJ2-7; D might be TRBD1 (6 bases). The assigned J gene may be wrong: the sequence end matches TRBJ2-1 better. The CDR3 is 11 residues long. Germline loops: CDR1 GTSNPN, CDR2 SVGIG (reference sequence).

The CDR3 sequence is CASSSRARRSGELFF. The CDR3 nucleotides are TGTGCCAGTAGTTCCCGGGCCCGGAGGTCCGGGGAGCTGTTTTTT. This chain joins TRBV19 and TRBJ2-2; weak D call: TRBD2 (5 bases). Trimming removed 5 bases at V and 6 bases at J, with 16 bases between. CDR1 and CDR2 (germline): LNHDA, SQIVND (reference sequence). This CDR3 is 15 amino acids long.

V usage is TRBV29-1 and J usage is TRBJ2-7; no clear D. Trimming shortened V by 2 bases and J by 4 bases, and 9 bases separated the two germline ends. This CDR3 comprises 12 residues. Germline CDR1 and CDR2: SQVTM and ANQGSEA. The CDR3 reads CSVERAPYEQYF. CDR3 DNA sequence: TGCAGCGTTGAACGGGCCCCTTACGAGCAGTACTTC.

There are a few counts of this clone. This chain links TRBV9 with TRBJ1-6, with 10 bases fitting TRBD1. This CDR3 has 15 residues. CDR1 SGDLS and CDR2 YYNGEE come from the germline V gene. J was trimmed by 8 bases and V by 5 bases; bases with no gene match: 7. The DNA of the CDR3 is TGTGCCAGCAGTGAAAAAGGGACAGGGGATTCACCCCTCCACTTT. This sequence encodes CASSEKGTGDSPLHF.

V gene TRBV9 combines with J gene TRBJ2-5; D remains unclear. Germline assignment: CDR1 SGDLS and CDR2 YYNGEE. V was pared by 1 base and J by 4 bases, with 11 bases between. This CDR3 has 14 amino acids. As DNA, the CDR3 is TGTGCCAGCAGCGTAAGCCCGGCTACAGAGACCCAGTACTTC. Encoded protein: CASSVSPATETQYF.

This rearrangement joins TRBV14 to TRBJ1-2; D is perhaps TRBD1 (5 bases). The germline CDR1 and CDR2 sequences are SGHDN and FVKESK. Deletions cut 1 base from V and 8 bases from J, with 11 bases between. The CDR3 is made up of 13 amino acids. CDR3 sequence reads: CASSQGQGYGYTF. Written as DNA, the CDR3 is TGTGCCAGCAGCCAAGGGCAGGGATACGGCTACACCTTC.

V gene TRBV30 combines with J gene TRBJ1-1; D remains unclear. Trimming removed 4 bases at V and 11 bases at J, with 17 bases between. Germline lookup yields CDR1 GTSNPN and CDR2 SVGIG (reference sequence). The CDR3 runs to 12 residues. The CDR3 coding sequence is TGTGCCTGGACAGAAGGTCCCCTTTCTGCTTTCTTT. Amino acids: CAWTEGPLSAFF.

The rearrangement uses TRBV2 and TRBJ1-4; D remains ambiguous. This CDR3 has 12 amino acids. Trimming pared 3 bases from V and 8 bases from J, leaving 7 bases between. Germline V lookup: CDR1 SNHLY, CDR2 FYNNEI. The CDR3 bases are TGTGCCAGCAGTGATAGAGCGGAAAAACTGTTTTTT. The encoded protein is CASSDRAEKLFF. The full variable domain, its missing parts supplied by reference TRBV2 and TRBJ1-4, is EPEVTQTPSHQVTQMGQEVILRCVPISNHLYFYWYRQILGQKVEFLVSFYNNEISEKSEIFDDQFSVERPDGSNFTLKIRSTKLEDSAMYFCASSDRAEKLFFGSGTQLSVL.

V usage is TRBV5-6 and J usage is TRBJ1-2; a weak D match, TRBD1 (6 bases). Germline-derived CDR1 and CDR2 are SGHDT and YYEEEE. V was pared by 1 base and J by 6 bases, with 7 bases between. The CDR3 is 12 residues long. This CDR3 is CASSLNRDGYTF. The CDR3 nucleotides are TGTGCCAGCAGCTTGAACAGGGATGGCTACACCTTC.

This clone has just one count. This chain links TRBV4-3 with TRBJ2-6; D is unresolved. V lost 0 bases and J 4 bases, leaving 7 bases between the germline ends. The CDR3 is made up of 15 amino acids. Germline CDR1 is LGHNA and CDR2 is YSLEER. CDR3 sequence (DNA): TGCGCCAGCAGCCAAGATCCCGGGGGGGCCAACGTCCTGACTTTC. Amino acid sequence: CASSQDPGGANVLTF.

The rearrangement uses TRBV28 and TRBJ1-2; possibly TRBD1 for D (5 bases). Germline V gene sequence: CDR1 MDHEN, CDR2 SYDVKM. V lost 3 bases, J lost 4 bases, and 15 bases lay in between. The CDR3 is 15 amino acids. The CDR3 protein is CASSFGRGVFYGYTF. In DNA form, the CDR3 reads TGTGCCAGCAGTTTTGGGAGGGGCGTTTTCTATGGCTACACCTTC.

The chain has TRBV11-2 and TRBJ2-2; TRBD1 agrees at 7 bases. There are 16 residues in the CDR3. Germline assignment: CDR1 SGHAT and CDR2 FQNNGV. V lost 2 bases, J lost 1 base, and 4 bases stayed unmatched. The CDR3 sequence: CASSLQGTVNTGELFF. The DNA of the CDR3 is TGTGCCAGCAGCTTACAGGGGACAGTGAACACCGGGGAGCTGTTTTTT.

The chain employs TRBV28 and TRBJ1-5; D might be TRBD1 (6 bases). Trimming took off 3 bases at V and 2 bases at J, with 11 bases between the two ends. The CDR3 has 15 amino acids. Germline CDR1 is MDHEN and CDR2 is SYDVKM. The CDR3 loop is CASSFRGGRNQPQHF. CDR3 nucleotides: TGTGCCAGCAGTTTTCGGGGGGGGCGCAATCAGCCCCAGCATTTT.

The chain is built from TRBV30 and TRBJ1-4, with TRBD1 matching over 8 bases. The CDR3 length is 14 residues. V shed 4 bases and J 8 bases; nucleotides not matched to a gene: 9. Germline assignment: CDR1 GTSNPN and CDR2 SVGIG (reference sequence). This CDR3 is CAWNRGTLVEKLFF. The CDR3, as DNA: TGTGCCTGGAACAGGGGGACATTGGTGGAAAAACTGTTTTTT. Looking up the rest from reference TRBV30 and TRBJ1-4 gives the full variable domain: SQTIHQWPATLVQPVGSPLSLECTVEGTSNPNLYWYRQAAGRGLQLLFYSVGIGQISSEVPQNLSASRPQDRQFILSSKKLLLSDSGFYLCAWNRGTLVEKLFFGSGTQLSVL.

The sample holds one count of this clone. This chain uses TRBV5-4 with TRBJ2-4, with D perhaps TRBD2 (5 bases). The germline CDR1 and CDR2 sequences are SGHNT and YYREEE (reference sequence). The ends were cut back, 0 bases at V and 3 bases at J, with 13 bases in the middle. This CDR3 contains 16 residues. In DNA, the CDR3 is TGTGCCAGCAGCTTGGAGGAGGATTTGGTCAAAAACATTCAGTACTTC. It encodes CASSLEEDLVKNIQYF.

The table lists this clone with a few counts. The chain couples TRBV5-6 to TRBJ1-1, with 8 bases aligning to TRBD1. V lost 6 bases to trimming and J lost 2 bases; unmatched junction nucleotides: 9. The CDR3 is made up of 15 amino acids. Germline CDR1 is SGHDT and CDR2 is YYEEEE. In DNA, the CDR3 is TGTGCCAGCACACGAGACAGGGGAGGTAACACTGAAGCTTTCTTT. Amino acid sequence: CASTRDRGGNTEAFF.

V is TRBV5-1 and J is TRBJ2-2; 9 bases line up with TRBD2. CDR1 and CDR2 from the germline V gene are SGHRS and YFSETQ. V lost 4 bases and J lost 5; bases outside the gene matches: 9. The CDR3 runs 16 residues. CDR3 protein: CASSEQTAGGTGELFF. Written as DNA, the CDR3 is TGCGCCAGCAGCGAACAAACAGCGGGGGGAACCGGGGAGCTGTTTTTT.

The genes are TRBV7-8 and TRBJ1-1; D unclear. The CDR3 runs 14 residues. Germline lookup yields CDR1 SGHVS and CDR2 FQNEAQ. The ends were cut back, 1 base at V and 6 bases at J, with 12 bases in the middle. CDR3 DNA sequence: TGTGCCAGCAGCTTAGGGACCGGGCCCCCTGAAGCTTTCTTT. Amino acid sequence: CASSLGTGPPEAFF.

Only a few counts were recorded for this clone. The chain has TRBV27 and TRBJ2-1; D gene unclear. V dropped 2 bases and J dropped 3 bases, with 11 bases sitting between them. Germline lookup yields CDR1 MNHEY and CDR2 SMNVEV (reference sequence). This CDR3 has 15 residues. The CDR3: CASSLSWQSYNEQFF. CDR3 nucleotides: TGTGCCAGCAGTTTAAGCTGGCAAAGCTACAATGAGCAGTTCTTC.

The chain employs TRBV19 and TRBJ1-5; D not resolved. This CDR3 region has 15 residues. V lost 3 bases, J lost 6 bases, and 15 bases lay in between. The germline gives CDR1 LNHDA, CDR2 SQIVND (reference sequence). DNA of the CDR3: TGTGCCAGTAGTATTCCGGGAGGTGGCGGTCAGCCCCAGCATTTT. This sequence encodes CASSIPGGGGQPQHF.

The rearrangement uses TRBV29-1 and TRBJ2-5; TRBD1 is a possible D gene (6 bases). The CDR3 loop spans 14 amino acids. Germline lookup yields CDR1 SQVTM and CDR2 ANQGSEA. Trimming cost V 3 bases and J 5 bases, with 16 bases left between them. In nucleotides, the CDR3 is TGCAGCGTTGACACTCAGGCAGGGGACGAGACCCAGTACTTC. Its protein product is CSVDTQAGDETQYF.

The CDR3 protein is CAISEFGGETQYF. The CDR3 DNA follows: TGTGCCATCAGTGAGTTCGGGGGAGAGACCCAGTACTTC. This chain links TRBV10-3 with TRBJ2-5; maybe TRBD2 (6 bases). Germline loops: CDR1 ENHRY, CDR2 SYGVKD. V was trimmed by 1 base and J by 4 bases, leaving 7 bases between them. The CDR3 covers 13 residues.

This clone was recorded once. The rearrangement joins TRBV27 to TRBJ2-1; tentatively, D is TRBD2 (5 bases). The V gene lost 2 bases and the J gene lost 8 bases, with 10 bases spanning the gap. This CDR3 region has 13 residues. Germline CDR1 and CDR2: MNHEY and SMNVEV (reference sequence). For the CDR3, the DNA is TGTGCCAGCAGTTTAATGTCTAGCCATGAGCAGTTCTTC. Encoded protein: CASSLMSSHEQFF.

V gene TRBV25-1 combines with J gene TRBJ2-4; the D gene is possibly TRBD1 (6 bases). The CDR3 is 15 residues long. Germline CDR1 is MGHDK and CDR2 is SYGVNS. V lost 5 bases to trimming and J lost 6 bases, with 17 bases between them. CDR3 loop: CASSPGRGRGNIQYF. The DNA for the CDR3 is TGTGCCAGCAGTCCGGGCAGGGGAAGAGGAAACATTCAGTACTTC.

DNA of the CDR3: TGTGCCTGGAGTTCGTCTGGCTACACCTTC. Protein product: CAWSSSGYTF. The chain combines TRBV30 with TRBJ1-2; D call uncertain. Trimming shortened V by 2 bases and J by 7 bases, and 5 bases separated the two germline ends. CDR1 and CDR2 (germline): GTSNPN, SVGIG (reference sequence). CDR3 length equals 10 residues.

V gene TRBV20-1 combines with J gene TRBJ1-2; unclear D gene. The length of the CDR3 is 10 residues. The germline CDR1 and CDR2 sequences are DFQATT and SNEGSKA (reference sequence). CDR3: CRGDNYGYTF. The DNA for the CDR3 is TGCAGGGGAGATAACTATGGCTACACCTTC.